This TCR beta chain derives from a study of blood T cells in healthy people across ages. General observations from the study: Relative to aged donors, long-lived donors carried more naive CD4+ cells and displayed higher diversity.

A word on this clonotype: Its antigen is unknown. At one end the junction does not follow the germline gene, possibly because of a read error.

The authors ran a second PCR of 7 to 11 cycles using a sample-barcoded 5' primer and a J-beta primer mix. One entry per CDR3 protein, called by TCRdb with MiXCR from the 5' RACE reads. There are 1,500,000 or so distinct CDR3 sequences in the sample; approximately 43% occur only once, and roughly 3.7% lies in the top ten. This receptor was obtained from a woman aged 18 to 35 in good health. The sample taken for sequencing was blood.

As DNA, the CDR3 is TGTGTCAGCAGCGTAGATCCTAGAGGCACGGATACGCAGTATTTT. Translated, it gives CVSSVDPRGTDTQYF. The chain uses TRBV9 and TRBJ2-3; D gene uncertain. Germline CDR1 is SGDLS and CDR2 is YYNGEE. This CDR3 spans 15 amino acids.